The entry below gives a single T cell receptor beta chain sequence along with its context. This specimen comes from a study of T cells in Graves' hyperthyroidism and ophthalmopathy. Amplified TCR beta CDR3 regions derived from RNA transcripts. The primer set for the first-round RT-PCR of the TCR CDR3 was HTBI. TCRdb reprocessed the multiplex PCR reads with MiXCR, giving one entry per CDR3 protein. The table includes around 420,000 distinct CDR3 sequences, roughly 13% detected once. This CDR3 contains 17 residues. Per the germline V gene, CDR1 is SEHNR and CDR2 is FQNEAQ (reference sequence). The trim removed 5 bases at V and 7 bases at J, leaving 10 bases unmatched.

The sample taken for sequencing was blood. The chain is built from TRBV7-9 and TRBJ2-1, with 14 nucleotides matching TRBD2. The origin of this receptor is a woman aged 18-29 years with Graves' hyperthyroidism. The DNA of the CDR3 is TGTGCCAGCAGCCCATTTGGACTAGCGGGAGGCTTAAATGAGCAGTTCTTC. Amino acids: CASSPFGLAGGLNEQFF.